Below are 20 T cell receptor beta chains sequenced from a single sample in a study of Ad26.COV2.S vaccination and SARS-CoV-2 variants. The method was immunoSEQ multiplex PCR; TCRdb's version includes in-frame clones alone and lacks a portion of them. Here the sample spans about 420,000 clones, roughly 88% being singletons. The treatment: roughly 18 received Ad26.COV2.S at low or high dose, single or two shots; roughly five received placebo; per-sample allocation not given. Collection of samples fell on day 63 after the first vaccine or placebo injection. The sequenced sample was peripheral blood, obtained in a trial of Ad26.COV2.S vaccine versus placebo. The source of these receptors is a person between 18 and 60 years old who received the Ad26.COV2.S COVID-19 vaccine or a placebo.

The rearrangement uses TRBV9 and TRBJ1-2, with 10 bases aligning to TRBD1. J lost 0 bases, V lost 7 bases, and 9 bases had no gene match. The germline V gene encodes CDR1 SGDLS and CDR2 YYNGEE. The CDR3 contains 16 residues. The CDR3 coding sequence is TGTGCCAGCTCGGGGACAGGGGTTTATTCTAACTATGGCTACACCTTC. It specifies CASSGTGVYSNYGYTF.

V and J are TRBV24-1 and TRBJ2-5, with 8 bases aligning to TRBD1. Trimming cost V 3 bases and J 2 bases; bases outside gene matches: 4. Germline-derived CDR1 and CDR2 are KGHDR and SFDVKD. This CDR3 contains 15 residues. Here the CDR3 reads CATSDPGTGQETQYF. Written as DNA, the CDR3 is TGTGCCACCAGTGATCCTGGGACAGGACAAGAGACCCAGTACTTC.

J is TRBJ2-2 and V is TRBV10-3; weak D call: TRBD2 (6 bases). The CDR3 is 14 amino acids. The V gene lost 2 bases and the J gene lost 8 bases, with 12 bases spanning the gap. Per germline, CDR1 ENHRY and CDR2 SYGVKD. CDR3 sequence reads: CAISERAREGELFF. The CDR3 bases are TGTGCCATCAGTGAGAGGGCCCGGGAGGGGGAGCTGTTTTTT.

The V gene is TRBV6-5, the J gene TRBJ1-6; 10 bases agree with TRBD1. CDR1 is MNHEY, CDR2 SVGAGI, per germline. The ends lost 7 bases at V and 9 bases at J; junction bases unmatched: 3. This CDR3 is 13 amino acids long. CDR3: CASKRTGGSPLHF. The CDR3 DNA reads TGTGCCAGCAAACGGACAGGGGGTTCACCCCTCCACTTT.

The chain is built from TRBV12-3 or TRBV12-4 and TRBJ1-2, with D unclear. CDR3 length equals 11 residues. V was shortened by 6 bases and J by 7 bases, with 9 bases between the two germline ends. CDR3 coding DNA: TGTGCCAGCAGCCACCAACGTGGCTACACCTTC. Amino acids: CASSHQRGYTF.

The chain recombines TRBV30 with TRBJ2-3; TRBD2 aligns across 7 bases. The CDR3 has 13 amino acids. Trimming at V came to 4 bases and at J to 2 bases, leaving 3 bases not matched to a gene. From germline, CDR1 is GTSNPN and CDR2 SVGIG (reference sequence). The CDR3 region is CAWIAGTTDTQYF. CDR3 DNA: TGTGCCTGGATAGCGGGTACCACAGATACGCAGTATTTT. Full variable domain (missing parts from reference TRBV30 and TRBJ2-3): SQTIHQWPATLVQPVGSPLSLECTVEGTSNPNLYWYRQAAGRGLQLLFYSVGIGQISSEVPQNLSASRPQDRQFILSSKKLLLSDSGFYLCAWIAGTTDTQYFGPGTRLTVL.

The chain combines TRBV28 with TRBJ1-1; the D is unclear. The CDR3 is 15 residues long. V shed 3 bases and J shed 2 bases, with 13 bases lying between them. The V gene's germline CDR1 is MDHEN and CDR2 SYDVKM. The CDR3 here is CASSFLGLRNTEAFF. CDR3 nucleotides: TGTGCCAGCAGTTTTTTGGGTCTGCGAAACACTGAAGCTTTCTTT.

The CDR3 DNA is TGTGCCAGCAGTTACTCAAGCCCGTCCGCCGAAAAACTGTTTTTT. Protein sequence: CASSYSSPSAEKLFF. The J gene is TRBJ1-4, the V gene TRBV6-5; D is unresolved. CDR3 length equals 15 residues. Trimming stripped 0 bases from V and 8 bases from J, with 13 bases between. Per germline, CDR1 MNHEY and CDR2 SVGAGI.

The V call is TRBV7-2, the J call TRBJ2-7; D not certain. From germline, CDR1 is SGHTA and CDR2 FQGNSA. The ends were cut back, 4 bases at V and 0 bases at J, with 7 bases in the middle. This CDR3 spans 13 amino acids. CDR3 residues: CASSSSPSYEQYF. The CDR3 bases are TGTGCCAGCAGCTCATCCCCCTCCTACGAGCAGTACTTC.

The rearrangement links TRBV29-1 to TRBJ2-2, with 7 bases identical to TRBD1. CDR3 size: 13 residues. The germline gives CDR1 SQVTM, CDR2 ANQGSEA. V was clipped by 7 bases and J by 7 bases; unmatched bases: 9. CDR3 coding DNA: TGCAGCGGCCGATCAGGGGGTAACGGGGAGCTGTTTTTT. Translated, it gives CSGRSGGNGELFF.

CDR3 nucleotide sequence: TGTGCCACCAGTGATTTTGTCTTTCAGCGGGGGGGCAGCGAGCAGTACTTC. As protein: CATSDFVFQRGGSEQYF. V gene TRBV24-1 combines with J gene TRBJ2-7; 10 bases agree with TRBD2. Germline loops: CDR1 KGHDR, CDR2 SFDVKD. This CDR3 spans 17 amino acids. V lost 1 base, J lost 6 bases, and 11 bases stayed unmatched.

This chain links TRBV2 with TRBJ2-1; tentatively, D is TRBD2 (5 bases). V was trimmed by 10 bases and J by 5 bases, leaving 15 bases between them. Germline assignment: CDR1 SNHLY and CDR2 FYNNEI. CDR3 size: 13 residues. CDR3 residues: CATQAHGNNEQFF. CDR3 nucleotides: TGTGCCACCCAAGCGCACGGGAACAATGAGCAGTTCTTC.

This sequence joins TRBV7-3 and TRBJ1-2, with D tentatively TRBD1 (6 bases). In germline, CDR1 is SGHTA, CDR2 FQGTGA. Trimming cost V 5 bases and J 1 base, with 8 bases left between them. The length of the CDR3 is 13 residues. As DNA, the CDR3 is TGTGCCAGCAGCCAGGACAGTAACTATGGCTACACCTTC. It codes for CASSQDSNYGYTF.

This sequence joins TRBV19 and TRBJ1-1; D call uncertain. The ends were cut back, 5 bases at V and 0 bases at J, with 7 bases in the middle. The CDR3 contains 13 residues. The germline CDR1 and CDR2 sequences are LNHDA and SQIVND (reference sequence). The CDR3 here is CASSDTMNTEAFF. The DNA for the CDR3 is TGTGCCAGTAGTGACACCATGAACACTGAAGCTTTCTTT.

The V and J genes are TRBV5-4 and TRBJ1-1; TRBD1 matches at 8 bases. Germline CDR1 SGHNT, CDR2 YYREEE (reference sequence). Unmatched junction bases numbered 8, after V lost 4 bases and J lost 0 bases. The CDR3 loop spans 16 amino acids. Here the CDR3 DNA reads TGTGCCAGCAGCCCGTGGACAGGGCCCGTGAACACTGAAGCTTTCTTT. This codes for CASSPWTGPVNTEAFF.

The chain combines TRBV4-1 with TRBJ1-2; 8 bases fit TRBD1. Germline loops: CDR1 MGHRA, CDR2 YSYEKL. This CDR3 is built from 15 residues. The V gene end was trimmed by 4 bases and the J gene end by 1 base; junction bases not matched to a gene: 5. CDR3 nucleotides: TGCGCCAGCAGCCCCAAGACAGGGGTTAACTATGGCTACACCTTC. Amino acids: CASSPKTGVNYGYTF.

The rearrangement uses TRBV12-3 or TRBV12-4 and TRBJ1-4; 8 bases fit TRBD1. The junction had 4 bases not matched to a gene; V was cut back by 5 bases and J by 8 bases. The CDR3 sequence is 13 residues long. The DNA of the CDR3 is TGTGCCAGCAGTCCCCGGACAGGGGAAAAACTGTTTTTT. This translates into CASSPRTGEKLFF.

The rearrangement joins TRBV4-1 to TRBJ2-5, with TRBD2 matching over 8 bases. Germline loops: CDR1 MGHRA, CDR2 YSYEKL. The J segment lost 1 base and the V segment lost 1 base, leaving 5 bases of the junction unmatched. The CDR3 extends over 16 amino acids. This chain's CDR3 is CASSQGPLAGQETQYF. The CDR3 DNA sequence: TGCGCCAGCAGCCAAGGCCCGCTAGCGGGCCAAGAGACCCAGTACTTC.

This chain links TRBV19 with TRBJ1-2; no clear D. The germline V gene has CDR1 LNHDA and CDR2 SQIVND (reference sequence). There are 15 residues in the CDR3. The V end lost 3 bases, the J end lost 5 bases, and 16 bases lay between the germline ends. In DNA form, the CDR3 reads TGTGCCAGTAGTATGGAAAGACAACCGATTTATGGCTACACCTTC. Its protein product is CASSMERQPIYGYTF.

The chain is built from TRBV10-3 and TRBJ2-6; D possibly corresponds to TRBD2 (6 bases). Germline CDR1 and CDR2: ENHRY and SYGVKD. The CDR3 runs 19 residues. V lost 0 bases and J 0 bases, leaving 15 bases between the germline ends. The CDR3 is CAISESISGARSGANVLTF. The CDR3, as DNA: TGTGCCATCAGTGAGTCGATCTCGGGAGCCCGCTCTGGGGCCAACGTCCTGACTTTC.